What follows is one TCR beta chain and its context. Its matching antigen is unknown. CDR1 and CDR2 from the germline V gene are DFQATT and SNEGSKA (reference sequence). This CDR3 is 12 amino acids long. V was clipped by 6 bases and J by 8 bases; unmatched bases: 7. This record belongs to a study of CD8 T cells in ankylosing spondylitis. Study findings and constraints: The disease-linked clones had a CD8+ phenotype and low blood frequencies. Characteristic, it appeared, of ankylosing spondylitis blood was a TCR beta motif of eight or nine highly homologous variants.

Researchers built TCR beta libraries using quantitative 5'-RACE with molecular barcodes. TCRdb redid the calling of the 5' RACE reads with MiXCR, one entry per CDR3 protein. The data hold approximately 110,000 distinct CDR3 sequences, with about 25% observed a single time. The TCR comes from a male donor with ankylosing spondylitis. The chain couples TRBV20-1 to TRBJ2-1; 7 bases agree with TRBD2. The sequenced material came from synovial fluid, either unsorted or a sorted T cell fraction (not recorded which). The DNA for the CDR3 is TGCAGTGCCGGGGGGAGGAGGGATGAGCAGTTCTTC. Amino acid sequence: CSAGGRRDEQFF.